This T cell receptor beta chain was observed in a study of STAT3 mutations in large granular lymphocyte leukemia. Study summary: Roughly half the longitudinally sequenced T-LGLL patients had canonical STAT3 mutations. More than half of T-LGLL patients received immunosuppressive therapy.

Around 40,000 productive templates were obtained per sample on average. Sequencing was performed with immunoSEQ multiplex PCR; in TCRdb, only in-frame clones are kept and a portion is missing. The table includes over 25,000 clones, approximately 83% detected once. As for this clone: The antigen remains unidentified.

The CDR3 sequence is 14 residues long. Trimming removed 1 base at V and 2 bases at J, with 8 bases between. Germline V gene sequence: CDR1 KGHSH, CDR2 LQKENI. Study-wide results and limits: At least one immunodominant TCR beta clonotype appeared in every T-cell large granular lymphocyte leukemia patient. All newly emerging clones after therapy were STAT3 wild type.

Material for sequencing was peripheral blood mononuclear cells. The V call is TRBV18, the J call TRBJ2-5; D is uncertain. This TCR came from a man in his sixties with T-cell large granular lymphocyte leukemia. Some clones in this sample may be carry-over from other donors' samples. The CDR3 sequence: CASSPLDTQETQYF. The CDR3 DNA sequence: TGTGCCAGCTCACCACTCGATACACAAGAGACCCAGTACTTC.